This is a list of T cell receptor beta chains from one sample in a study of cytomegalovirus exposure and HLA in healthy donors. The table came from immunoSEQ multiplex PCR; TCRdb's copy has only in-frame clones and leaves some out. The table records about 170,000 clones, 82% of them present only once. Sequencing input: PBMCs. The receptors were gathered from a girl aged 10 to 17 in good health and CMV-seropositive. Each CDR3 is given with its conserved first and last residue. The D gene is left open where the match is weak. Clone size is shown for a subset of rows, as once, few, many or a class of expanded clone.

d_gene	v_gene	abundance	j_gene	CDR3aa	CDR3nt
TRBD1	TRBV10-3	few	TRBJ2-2	CAISKQGAPTGELFF	TGTGCCATCAGTAAACAGGGGGCGCCCACCGGGGAGCTGTTTTTT
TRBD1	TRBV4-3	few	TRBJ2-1	CASQTGGPGGEQFF	TGCGCCAGTCAGACAGGGGGCCCGGGGGGTGAGCAGTTCTTC
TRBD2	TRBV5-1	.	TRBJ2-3	CASSFRAGVGNPSTDTQYF	TGCGCCAGCAGCTTTCGAGCGGGAGTGGGGAACCCTAGCACAGATACGCAGTATTTT
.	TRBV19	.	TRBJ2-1	CASKQADYSYNEQFF	TGTGCCAGTAAGCAAGCGGATTACTCCTACAATGAGCAGTTCTTC
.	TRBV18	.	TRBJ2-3	CASSLTRTSTDTQYF	TGTGCCAGCTCACTAACGCGGACTAGCACAGATACGCAGTATTTT
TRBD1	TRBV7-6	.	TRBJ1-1	CASSKRQGHTEAFF	TGTGCCAGCAGTAAGAGACAGGGCCACACTGAAGCTTTCTTT
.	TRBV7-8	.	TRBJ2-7	CASSWTGDYEQYF	TGTGCCAGCAGCTGGACCGGGGACTACGAGCAGTACTTC
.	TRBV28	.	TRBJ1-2	CASSRLRYGYTF	TGTGCCAGCAGCAGGTTGCGCTATGGCTACACCTTC
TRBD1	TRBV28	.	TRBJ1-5	CASSPVGQGALGNQPQHF	TGTGCCAGCAGCCCCGTCGGGCAGGGGGCATTGGGCAATCAGCCCCAGCATTTT
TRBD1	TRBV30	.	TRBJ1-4	CAWGSGTAYEKLFF	TGTGCCTGGGGGTCCGGGACAGCTTATGAAAAACTGTTTTTT
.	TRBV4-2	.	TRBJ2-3	CASSQGPSGSSTDTQYF	TGTGCCAGCAGCCAGGGCCCCAGCGGGTCTAGCACAGATACGCAGTATTTT
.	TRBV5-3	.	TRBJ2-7	CARSLSRRSSYEQYF	TGTGCCAGAAGCTTGAGTCGGAGGAGCTCCTACGAGCAGTACTTC
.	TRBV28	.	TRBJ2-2	CASSFSQGELFF	TGTGCCAGCAGTTTTTCGCAGGGGGAGCTGTTTTTT
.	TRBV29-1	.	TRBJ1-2	CSVESPWPLRGGYTF	TGCAGCGTTGAATCACCCTGGCCGCTTAGGGGTGGCTACACCTTC
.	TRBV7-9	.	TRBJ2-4	CASSPYTGLNIQYF	TGTGCCAGCAGCCCCTATACAGGGCTCAACATTCAGTACTTC
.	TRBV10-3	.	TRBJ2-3	CAISDSLAPDTQYF	TGTGCCATCAGCGACTCACTAGCTCCGGATACGCAGTATTTT